The source of this T cell receptor beta chain is a study of PD-L1 blockade in urothelial cancer. Study at large: Male sex and bladder-origin urothelial cancer characterized about 85% of the roughly 30 patients. At 6 weeks and at 3 weeks (second dose) after treatment start, blood was analyzed. Reported median T cell count for blood samples was about 150,000. Study-level points and caveats: Having blood TCR clonality under the median before treatment predicted better survival.

TCRdb's table, derived via immunoSEQ multiplex PCR, lists solely in-frame clones and lacks some. The sample has about 37,000 clones, 70% to 85% seen once. The CDR3 sequence is 12 residues long. CDR1 is SGHTA and CDR2 is FQGNSA in the germline V gene. V lost 5 bases and J 2 bases, leaving 5 bases between the germline ends. Of note for this clone: Its antigen is as yet unknown.

This sequence originates from a man aged 55-75 years with urothelial cancer. This specimen consisted of PBMCs, obtained around atezolizumab (anti-PD-L1) treatment. V is TRBV7-2 and J is TRBJ2-3; D unclear. CDR3 nucleotide sequence: TGTGCCAGCAGCCGTATCACAGATACGCAGTATTTT. Its protein product is CASSRITDTQYF. The whole variable domain, remainder taken from reference TRBV7-2 and TRBJ2-3, is GAGVSQSPSNKVTEKGKDVELRCDPISGHTALYWYRQSLGQGLEFLIYFQGNSAPDKSGLPSDRFSAERTGGSVSTLTIQRTQQEDSAVYLCASSRITDTQYFGPGTRLTVL.